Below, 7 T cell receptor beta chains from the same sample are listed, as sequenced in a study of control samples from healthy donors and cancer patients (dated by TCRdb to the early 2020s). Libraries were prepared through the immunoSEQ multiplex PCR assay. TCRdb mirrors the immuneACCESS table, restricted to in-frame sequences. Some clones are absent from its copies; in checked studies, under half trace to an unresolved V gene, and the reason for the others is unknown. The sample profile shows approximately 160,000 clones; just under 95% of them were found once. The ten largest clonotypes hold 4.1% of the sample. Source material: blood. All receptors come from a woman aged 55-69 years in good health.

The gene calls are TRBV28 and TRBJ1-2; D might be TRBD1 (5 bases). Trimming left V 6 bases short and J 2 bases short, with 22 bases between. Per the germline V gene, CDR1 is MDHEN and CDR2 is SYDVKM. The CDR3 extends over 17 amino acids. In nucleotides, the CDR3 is TGTGCCAGCAGCTTCTTCCACTTTGGGGGAGCCAACTATGGCTACACCTTC. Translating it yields CASSFFHFGGANYGYTF.

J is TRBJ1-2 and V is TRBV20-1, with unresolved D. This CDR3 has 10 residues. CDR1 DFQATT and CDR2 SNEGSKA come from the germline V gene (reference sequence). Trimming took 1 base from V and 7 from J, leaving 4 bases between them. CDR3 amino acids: CSARAIGYTF. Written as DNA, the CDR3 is TGCAGTGCTAGAGCGATTGGCTACACCTTC.

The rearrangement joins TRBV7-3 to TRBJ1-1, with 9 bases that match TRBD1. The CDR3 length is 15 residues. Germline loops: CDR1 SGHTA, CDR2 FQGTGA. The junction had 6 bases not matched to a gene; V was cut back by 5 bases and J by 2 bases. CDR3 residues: CASSAGGQGNTEAFF. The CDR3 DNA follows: TGTGCCAGCAGCGCCGGGGGACAGGGAAACACTGAAGCTTTCTTT.

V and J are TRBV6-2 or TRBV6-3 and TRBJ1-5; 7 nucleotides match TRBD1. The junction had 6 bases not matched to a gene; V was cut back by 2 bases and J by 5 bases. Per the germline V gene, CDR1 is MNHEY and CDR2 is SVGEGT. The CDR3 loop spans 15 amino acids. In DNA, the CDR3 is TGTGCCAGCAGTTACCAGGGGGACGGTTATCAGCCCCAGCATTTT. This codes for CASSYQGDGYQPQHF.

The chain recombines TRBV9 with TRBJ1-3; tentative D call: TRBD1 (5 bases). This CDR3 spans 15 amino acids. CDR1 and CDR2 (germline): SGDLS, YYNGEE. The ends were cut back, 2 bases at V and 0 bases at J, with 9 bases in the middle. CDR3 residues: CASSVGGGSGNTIYF. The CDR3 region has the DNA TGTGCCAGCAGCGTTGGGGGTGGCTCTGGAAACACCATATATTTT.

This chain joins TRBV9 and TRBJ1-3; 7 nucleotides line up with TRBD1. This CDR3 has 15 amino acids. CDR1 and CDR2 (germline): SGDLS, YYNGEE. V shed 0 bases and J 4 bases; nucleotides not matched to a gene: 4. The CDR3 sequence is CASSVEGTVGNTIYF. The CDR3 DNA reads TGTGCCAGCAGCGTAGAGGGGACAGTGGGAAACACCATATATTTT.

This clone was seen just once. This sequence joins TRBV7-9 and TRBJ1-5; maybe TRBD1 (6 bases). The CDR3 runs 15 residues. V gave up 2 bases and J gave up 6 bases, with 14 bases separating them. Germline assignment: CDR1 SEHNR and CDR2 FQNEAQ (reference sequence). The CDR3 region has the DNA TGTGCCAGCAGCTTATTCCCGGGGGGGGCTCAGCCCCAGCATTTT. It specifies CASSLFPGGAQPQHF.